Listed below are T cell receptor beta chains from one sample, sequenced in a study of cytomegalovirus exposure and HLA in healthy donors. Profiled with immunoSEQ multiplex PCR; TCRdb holds only in-frame clones, not every one. The data hold about 40,000 clones, with 70% to 85% observed a single time. The sequencing input was PBMCs. All receptors derive from a woman in her late teens or twenties in good health and CMV-seropositive. CDR3s include the opening cysteine and the closing phenylalanine or tryptophan. The order of the fields is clone size, D gene, V gene, J gene, CDR3 protein, CDR3 DNA. D genes are given only for firm matches. Clone size is given for some rows only: seen once, a few or many times, or a class if the clone is expanded.

NA	TRBD2	TRBV7-2	TRBJ2-2	CASSPRGSGSLVGELFF	TGTGCCAGCAGCCCCCGGGGGAGCGGGAGTCTAGTCGGGGAGCTGTTTTTT
NA	NA	TRBV11-2	TRBJ1-1	CASSPRTGFYTEAFF	TGTGCCAGCAGCCCTCGAACAGGATTTTACACTGAAGCTTTCTTT
NA	NA	TRBV28	TRBJ2-7	CASSLQGPTYEQYF	TGTGCCAGCAGTTTACAGGGGCCCACCTACGAGCAGTACTTC
NA	NA	TRBV28	TRBJ2-7	CASNEQNSYEQYF	TGTGCCAGCAACGAGCAAAACTCCTACGAGCAGTACTTC
NA	NA	TRBV19	TRBJ1-5	CASSHESGTSNSNQPQHF	TGTGCCAGTAGCCACGAATCCGGGACTTCAAATAGCAATCAGCCCCAGCATTTT
NA	NA	TRBV2	TRBJ2-3	CASSEDRSTDTQYF	TGTGCCAGCAGTGAAGACAGAAGCACAGATACGCAGTATTTT
NA	TRBD2	TRBV13	TRBJ2-7	CASSPTSPVASGGALYEQYF	TGTGCCAGCAGCCCCACATCCCCCGTGGCTAGCGGGGGGGCCCTCTACGAGCAGTACTTC
once	NA	TRBV10-3	TRBJ1-5	CAIRGDRWKPQHF	TGTGCCATCAGGGGTGACAGGTGGAAGCCCCAGCATTTT
NA	NA	TRBV28	TRBJ1-5	CASSPLVSNQPQHF	TGTGCCAGCAGTCCCCTCGTTAGCAATCAGCCCCAGCATTTT
NA	TRBD2	TRBV7-6	TRBJ2-2	CASSPLSGRGTGELFF	TGTGCCAGCAGCCCCTTAAGCGGGAGAGGCACCGGGGAGCTGTTTTTT
NA	TRBD2	TRBV7-8	TRBJ2-7	CASSFRGGSYEQYF	TGTGCCAGCAGCTTCCGGGGGGGCTCCTACGAGCAGTACTTC
NA	TRBD2	TRBV7-9	TRBJ2-7	CASSQGLAGVGEQYF	TGTGCCAGCAGCCAAGGACTAGCGGGAGTCGGGGAGCAGTACTTC
once	TRBD2	TRBV6-4	TRBJ2-1	CASSEGGGDHNEQFF	TGTGCCAGCAGTGAAGGCGGGGGGGATCACAATGAGCAGTTCTTC
NA	NA	TRBV5-1	TRBJ2-2	CASSSDSSNTGELFF	TGCGCCAGCAGCTCAGACAGTTCGAACACCGGGGAGCTGTTTTTT
NA	NA	TRBV4-3	TRBJ2-1	CASTPFAGATDNEQFF	TGCGCCAGCACCCCCTTCGCGGGGGCCACGGACAATGAGCAGTTCTTC
NA	NA	TRBV6-1	TRBJ2-3	CASSGQKSTDTQYF	TGTGCCAGCAGTGGACAGAAAAGCACAGATACGCAGTATTTT
NA	NA	TRBV7-9	TRBJ1-4	CASSLSPGHEKLFF	TGTGCCAGCAGCTTATCTCCAGGGCACGAAAAACTGTTTTTT
few	TRBD1	TRBV6-6	TRBJ1-4	CASRLQGGNEKLFF	TGTGCCAGCAGACTACAGGGGGGGAATGAAAAACTGTTTTTT
NA	NA	TRBV4-2	TRBJ1-5	CASSRDSLRQGGNQPQHF	TGTGCCAGCAGCCGAGACTCCCTCAGACAAGGGGGCAATCAGCCCCAGCATTTT
NA	NA	TRBV6-5	TRBJ1-5	CASSYARGEPQHF	TGTGCCAGCAGTTACGCTCGGGGGGAGCCCCAGCATTTT
NA	NA	TRBV7-2	TRBJ2-7	CASSRDTSSYEQYF	TGTGCCAGCAGCCGGGACACGAGCTCCTACGAGCAGTACTTC
NA	NA	TRBV5-3	TRBJ2-5	CARSSLRGGGEETQYF	TGTGCCAGAAGCTCCCTGAGGGGGGGTGGGGAAGAGACCCAGTACTTC
NA	NA	TRBV28	TRBJ2-3	CATNANRDTQYF	TGTGCCACCAACGCGAATAGAGATACGCAGTATTTT
NA	TRBD1	TRBV5-5	TRBJ2-7	CASSTPGTGGNEQYF	TGTGCCAGCAGCACCCCCGGAACAGGGGGCAACGAGCAGTACTTC
NA	NA	TRBV27	TRBJ2-1	CASPWRGDSSYNEQFF	TGTGCCAGCCCCTGGAGGGGGGACAGCTCCTACAATGAGCAGTTCTTC
NA	NA	TRBV7-2	TRBJ2-1	CASSRGTTNEQFF	TGTGCCAGCAGCCGGGGAACGACCAATGAGCAGTTCTTC
NA	NA	TRBV15	TRBJ1-2	CATSRGTGASYGYTF	TGTGCCACCAGCAGAGGAACAGGAGCCAGCTATGGCTACACCTTC
NA	NA	TRBV28	TRBJ2-5	CASSTGTIQETQYF	TGTGCCAGTTCCACAGGGACAATCCAAGAGACCCAGTACTTC
NA	TRBD1	TRBV5-1	TRBJ2-6	CASSPRGQGAPSGANVLTF	TGCGCCAGCAGCCCCCGTGGACAGGGGGCCCCCTCTGGGGCCAACGTCCTGACTTTC
NA	TRBD1	TRBV29-1	TRBJ2-2	CSARDRGTGELFF	TGCAGCGCCCGGGACAGAGGCACCGGGGAGCTGTTTTTT
NA	NA	TRBV10-3	TRBJ2-7	CAISELDRSYEQYF	TGTGCCATCAGTGAACTGGACAGATCCTACGAGCAGTACTTC
NA	TRBD1	TRBV5-1	TRBJ2-7	CASSLTGTGFYEQYF	TGCGCCAGCAGCTTGACCGGGACAGGGTTCTACGAGCAGTACTTC
NA	TRBD1	TRBV30	TRBJ1-1	CAWGLTGGGTEAFF	TGTGCCTGGGGTTTGACAGGGGGAGGCACTGAAGCTTTCTTT
once	NA	TRBV7-2	TRBJ2-2	CASSFRETKLFF	TGTGCCAGCAGCTTCCGAGAAACGAAGCTGTTTTTT
NA	TRBD2	TRBV7-7	TRBJ2-5	CASSPRTSGGRYQETQYF	TGTGCTAGCAGCCCCAGAACTAGCGGGGGAAGATACCAAGAGACCCAGTACTTC
NA	TRBD2	TRBV5-6	TRBJ2-1	CASSLGWVAGALYNEQFF	TGTGCCAGCAGCCTGGGGTGGGTAGCGGGAGCCCTCTACAATGAGCAGTTCTTC
NA	TRBD1	TRBV5-1	TRBJ1-6	CASSNNRGFNNSPLHF	TGCGCCAGCAGCAACAACAGGGGATTTAATAATTCACCCCTCCACTTT
NA	TRBD1	TRBV5-1	TRBJ1-1	CASSLDTGGGTEAFF	TGCGCCAGCAGCTTGGATACAGGGGGAGGCACTGAAGCTTTCTTT
NA	NA	TRBV7-8	TRBJ1-1	CASSQTQAIYTEAFF	TGTGCCAGCAGCCAGACACAGGCTATCTACACTGAAGCTTTCTTT
NA	NA	TRBV19	TRBJ2-1	CASTLSSYNEQFF	TGTGCCAGTACTCTCAGCTCCTACAATGAGCAGTTCTTC
NA	NA	TRBV6-1	TRBJ1-4	CASSPYTLNGEKLFF	TGTGCCAGCAGCCCTTATACCCTCAACGGTGAAAAACTGTTTTTT
NA	TRBD1	TRBV7-9	TRBJ1-2	CASSTTGGNYGYTF	TGTGCCAGCAGCACGACAGGGGGCAACTATGGCTACACCTTC
NA	NA	TRBV28	TRBJ2-7	CASSGGTVFSYEQYF	TGTGCCAGCAGTGGAGGGACAGTGTTTTCCTACGAGCAGTACTTC
NA	TRBD1	TRBV7-8	TRBJ2-2	CASPGDRFPNTGELFF	TGTGCCAGCCCGGGGGACAGGTTCCCGAACACCGGGGAGCTGTTTTTT
NA	NA	TRBV25-1	TRBJ1-5	CASSGSGSNQPQHF	TGTGCCAGCAGTGGTAGCGGGAGCAATCAGCCCCAGCATTTT
NA	TRBD1	TRBV27	TRBJ2-7	CASSLQDRGGYEQYF	TGTGCCAGCAGTTTACAGGACAGGGGAGGCTACGAGCAGTACTTC